This T cell receptor beta chain was profiled in a study of T cell responses to AZD1222 COVID-19 vaccine. The data were produced by immunoSEQ multiplex PCR, yet TCRdb's version contains in-frame clones alone and is incomplete. The sample holds 120,000 or so clones, roughly nine tenths seen once. The CDR3 consists of 14 residues. Trimming cost V 7 bases and J 4 bases; bases outside gene matches: 7. Germline lookup yields CDR1 MNHEY and CDR2 SVGAGI. The clonotype comes from an adult in good health. The chain carries TRBV6-5 and TRBJ2-3; 8 bases agree with TRBD2. Sample: peripheral blood, taken on day 0 of AZD1222 vaccination. CDR3 coding DNA: TGTGCCAGCACGGGTAGCGGGGCGGCAGATACGCAGTATTTT. The encoded protein is CASTGSGAADTQYF.